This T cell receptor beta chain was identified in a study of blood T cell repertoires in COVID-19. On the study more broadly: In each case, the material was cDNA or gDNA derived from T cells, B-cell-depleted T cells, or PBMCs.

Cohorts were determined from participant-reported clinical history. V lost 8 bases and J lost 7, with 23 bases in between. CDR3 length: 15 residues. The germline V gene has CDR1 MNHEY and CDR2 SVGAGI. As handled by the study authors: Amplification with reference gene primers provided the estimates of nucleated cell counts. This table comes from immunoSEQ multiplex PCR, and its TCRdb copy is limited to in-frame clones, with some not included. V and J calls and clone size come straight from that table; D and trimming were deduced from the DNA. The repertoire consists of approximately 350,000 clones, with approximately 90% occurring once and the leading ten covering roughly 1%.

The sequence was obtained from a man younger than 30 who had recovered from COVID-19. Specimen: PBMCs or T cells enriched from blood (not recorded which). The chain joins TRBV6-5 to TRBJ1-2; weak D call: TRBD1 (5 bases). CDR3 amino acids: CASATWAFGAVGYTF. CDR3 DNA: TGTGCCAGCGCTACCTGGGCATTTGGGGCAGTTGGCTACACCTTC.